This TCR beta chain is from a study of T-cell reconstitution after alpha-beta-depleted transplantation in children. The study, taken as a whole, reports: By one year post-transplant, T-cell counts and diversity largely arose from T cells that were newly produced. Two months or so post-transplant, alpha-beta T cells reportedly derived from several hundred expanded graft clones. Recipient T cells and thymic progenitors that survived were the source of the high TCRbeta diversity seen at day 60 in some patients.

Deletions cut 5 bases from V and 2 bases from J, with 6 bases between. Germline CDR1 is WSHSY and CDR2 is SAAADI. The CDR3 runs to 12 residues. Using unique molecular identifiers, the investigators prepared the TCRbeta library. TCRdb processed the PCR reads anew with MiXCR; each CDR3 protein has one entry. The sample yields some 100,000 distinct CDR3 sequences, roughly 16% seen once. A word on this clonotype: Its antigen is not known.

This chain joins TRBV10-2 and TRBJ1-2, with D unclear. The specimen was PBMCs, mostly from graft donor cells, collected 180 days after TCRalphabeta/CD19-depleted stem cell transplant. This receptor was obtained from a male patient between 2 and 10 years old who had a stem cell transplant for acute lymphoblastic leukemia, so the T cells may come from the graft donor. The CDR3 here is CASSQQNYGYTF. CDR3 DNA: TGCGCCAGCAGTCAGCAAAACTATGGCTACACCTTC.